This is a list of T cell receptor beta chains from one sample in a study of cytomegalovirus exposure and HLA in healthy donors. Sequenced by immunoSEQ multiplex PCR; TCRdb stores in-frame clones only, minus some. Here the sample table reports approximately 38,000 clones. Sample: PBMCs. The receptors derive from a human donor in good health. Each CDR3 is given with its conserved first and last residue. D genes are given only for firm matches. The size field is filled for only some rows; it gives once, few, many or a size class.

TRBV19,TRBJ2-7,-,-,CASSRDTADEQYF,TGTGCCAGTAGTCGGGATACCGCTGACGAGCAGTACTTC
TRBV6-1,TRBJ1-2,-,-,CASSDDRANYGYTF,TGTGCCAGCAGTGACGACAGAGCTAACTATGGCTACACCTTC
TRBV19,TRBJ2-1,TRBD2,-,CASQKRGTDNEQFF,TGTGCCAGTCAAAAGCGGGGCACCGACAATGAGCAGTTCTTC
TRBV28,TRBJ1-1,TRBD1,-,CASSLNPGTGSTNTEAFF,TGTGCCAGCAGTCTTAACCCCGGGACAGGGTCTACGAACACTGAAGCTTTCTTT
TRBV28,TRBJ1-6,-,-,CASIPARLPNSPLHF,TGTGCCAGCATCCCAGCGCGCTTGCCCAATTCACCCCTCCACTTT
TRBV19,TRBJ2-2,TRBD1,-,CASTRQGSNTGELFF,TGTGCCAGTACTCGACAGGGTTCGAACACCGGGGAGCTGTTTTTT
TRBV28,TRBJ1-6,-,-,CASSLVDSPLHF,TGTGCCAGCAGTTTAGTAGATTCACCCCTCCACTTT
TRBV5-4,TRBJ2-7,TRBD1,-,CASSFGTGDYEQYF,TGTGCCAGCAGCTTTGGAACAGGGGACTACGAGCAGTACTTC
TRBV2,TRBJ1-2,TRBD1,-,CASRTGGGGYTF,TGTGCCAGCAGAACAGGGGGCGGCGGCTACACCTTC
TRBV6-6,TRBJ1-2,TRBD1,-,CASSSGGFNGYTF,TGTGCCAGCAGCTCAGGGGGCTTTAATGGCTACACCTTC
TRBV2,TRBJ2-3,-,-,CASSDLTADTQYF,TGTGCCAGCAGTGATCTAACTGCAGATACGCAGTATTTT
TRBV7-2,TRBJ1-1,TRBD1,medium-sized,CASTQGPDRGRAFF,TGTGCCAGCACCCAAGGGCCGGACAGGGGAAGGGCTTTCTTT
TRBV19,TRBJ1-1,-,-,CASSIRVGRANTEAFF,TGTGCCAGTAGTATCAGGGTGGGCAGGGCGAACACTGAAGCTTTCTTT
TRBV30,TRBJ2-5,TRBD1,-,CAWARRGQGLETQYF,TGTGCCTGGGCTCGACGGGGACAGGGATTGGAGACCCAGTACTTC
TRBV28,TRBJ1-4,-,-,CASALLQGTNEKLFF,TGTGCCAGCGCCTTACTCCAGGGAACTAATGAAAAACTGTTTTTT
TRBV7-7,TRBJ2-2,-,-,CASSPAAGPGELFF,TGTGCTAGCAGCCCCGCGGCGGGACCCGGGGAGCTGTTTTTT
TRBV4-1,TRBJ2-7,TRBD2,-,CASSQSTSGGNEQYF,TGCGCCAGCAGCCAATCGACTAGCGGGGGTAACGAGCAGTACTTC
TRBV2,TRBJ1-1,TRBD1,-,CATHYRGRNTEAFF,TGTGCCACCCATTACAGGGGGCGGAACACTGAAGCTTTCTTT
TRBV30,TRBJ1-4,-,-,CAWSPGGKLFF,TGTGCCTGGAGCCCGGGGGGTAAACTGTTTTTT
TRBV5-1,TRBJ2-3,-,-,CASSSVGGTDTQYF,TGCGCCAGCAGCAGTGTTGGAGGTACAGATACGCAGTATTTT
TRBV30,TRBJ1-1,-,-,CAWSVRGVGTEAFF,TGTGCCTGGAGTGTGCGAGGCGTTGGGACTGAAGCTTTCTTT
TRBV2,TRBJ1-1,-,-,CASKRTANTEAFF,TGTGCCAGCAAACGGACAGCGAACACTGAAGCTTTCTTT
TRBV19,TRBJ1-1,-,-,CASSVRRGLGTEAFF,TGTGCCAGTAGTGTCCGAAGGGGTTTGGGAACTGAAGCTTTCTTT
TRBV2,TRBJ1-4,TRBD1,-,CASREGAQVEKLFF,TGTGCCAGCAGGGAGGGGGCGCAGGTTGAAAAACTGTTTTTT
TRBV5-8,TRBJ1-5,-,-,CASSSGQGTYSNQPQHF,TGTGCCAGCAGCTCGGGCCAGGGTACCTATAGCAATCAGCCCCAGCATTTT
TRBV7-3,TRBJ1-2,TRBD1,-,CASSYDRASYGYTF,TGTGCCAGCAGCTATGACAGGGCTTCTTATGGCTACACCTTC
TRBV30,TRBJ2-1,TRBD2,-,CAGSISGGNDNEQFF,TGTGCCGGGAGTATTAGCGGGGGTAATGACAATGAGCAGTTCTTC
TRBV7-9,TRBJ1-1,-,-,CASSSIRPEAFF,TGTGCCAGCAGCTCTATCCGCCCCGAAGCTTTCTTT
TRBV9,TRBJ1-3,-,-,CASSVGIGWQHEAGNTIYF,TGTGCCAGCAGCGTAGGTATCGGGTGGCAGCACGAGGCTGGAAACACCATATATTTT
TRBV29-1,TRBJ2-2,-,-,CSVRRDGTTGELFF,TGCAGCGTCAGAAGGGACGGGACAACCGGGGAGCTGTTTTTT
TRBV7-2,TRBJ2-2,TRBD1,-,CASSLGPGGTGELFF,TGTGCCAGCAGCTTAGGTCCAGGGGGCACCGGGGAGCTGTTTTTT
TRBV19,TRBJ2-7,TRBD1,-,CASSWDSPLSGYEQYF,TGTGCCAGTAGTTGGGACAGCCCGTTATCGGGCTACGAGCAGTACTTC
TRBV5-1,TRBJ1-1,-,-,CASSPEKEGTEAFF,TGCGCCAGCTCACCAGAGAAGGAGGGGACTGAAGCTTTCTTT
TRBV18,TRBJ1-5,-,-,CASSQPGVGNQPQHF,TGTGCCAGCTCACAGCCCGGGGTGGGCAATCAGCCCCAGCATTTT
TRBV10-2,TRBJ1-2,TRBD1,-,CASSEAQGYYGYTF,TGCGCCAGCAGTGAAGCACAGGGGTACTATGGCTACACCTTC
TRBV11-2,TRBJ1-1,-,-,CASSFNQGESTEAFF,TGTGCCAGCAGCTTCAACCAGGGCGAGAGCACTGAAGCTTTCTTT